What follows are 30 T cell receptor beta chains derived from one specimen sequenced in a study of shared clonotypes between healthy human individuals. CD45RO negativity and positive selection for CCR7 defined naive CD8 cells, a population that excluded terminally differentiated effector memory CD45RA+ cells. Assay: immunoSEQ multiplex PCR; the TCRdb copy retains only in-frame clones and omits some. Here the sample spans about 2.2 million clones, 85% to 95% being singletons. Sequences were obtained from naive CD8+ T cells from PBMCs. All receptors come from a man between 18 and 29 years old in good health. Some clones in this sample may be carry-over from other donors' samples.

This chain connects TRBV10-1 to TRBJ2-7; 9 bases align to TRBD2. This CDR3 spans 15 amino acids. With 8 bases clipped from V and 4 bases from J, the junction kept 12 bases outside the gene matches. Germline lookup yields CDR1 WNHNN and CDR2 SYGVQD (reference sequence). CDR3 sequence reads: CASLGLSGRGYEQYF. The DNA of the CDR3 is TGCGCCAGCCTGGGCCTTAGCGGGAGAGGATACGAGCAGTACTTC.

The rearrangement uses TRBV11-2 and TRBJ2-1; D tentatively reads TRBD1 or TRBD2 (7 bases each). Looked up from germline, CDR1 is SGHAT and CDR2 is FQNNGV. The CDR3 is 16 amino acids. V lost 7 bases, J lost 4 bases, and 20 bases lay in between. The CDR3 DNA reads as TGTGCCAGCAACCACCCGGGGGGACAGCTTTACAATGAGCAGTTCTTC. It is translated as CASNHPGGQLYNEQFF.

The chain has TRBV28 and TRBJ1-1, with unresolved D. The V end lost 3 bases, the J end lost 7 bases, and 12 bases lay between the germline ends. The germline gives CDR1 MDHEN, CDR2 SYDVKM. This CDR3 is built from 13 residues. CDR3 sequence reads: CASSLGGFIEAFF. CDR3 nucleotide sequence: TGTGCCAGCAGTTTGGGAGGGTTTATTGAAGCTTTCTTT.

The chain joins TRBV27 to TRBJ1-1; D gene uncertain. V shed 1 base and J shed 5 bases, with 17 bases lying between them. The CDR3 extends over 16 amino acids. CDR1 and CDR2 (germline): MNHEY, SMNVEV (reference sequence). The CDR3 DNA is TGTGCCAGCAGTTTATTGTCCAATAATGGTGTAACTGAAGCTTTCTTT. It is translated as CASSLLSNNGVTEAFF.

This chain's CDR3 is CASSYFTGSGANVLTF. The CDR3 DNA reads as TGTGCCAGCAGTTACTTCACTGGGTCTGGGGCCAACGTCCTGACTTTC. The chain has TRBV6-5 and TRBJ2-6; D gene unclear. With 1 base removed from V and 1 base from J, the gap between germline ends came to 8 bases. This CDR3 contains 16 residues. The V gene's germline CDR1 is MNHEY and CDR2 SVGAGI.

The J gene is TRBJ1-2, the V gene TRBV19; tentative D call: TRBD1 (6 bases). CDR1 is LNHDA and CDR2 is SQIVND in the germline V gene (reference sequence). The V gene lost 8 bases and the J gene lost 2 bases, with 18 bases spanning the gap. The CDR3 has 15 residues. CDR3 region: CASSGFGGQNYGYTF. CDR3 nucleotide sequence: TGTGCCAGTTCGGGCTTCGGGGGCCAAAACTATGGCTACACCTTC.

The CDR3 sequence is CATRGGETQYF. The CDR3 bases are TGTGCCACCAGGGGAGGGGAGACCCAGTACTTC. The chain employs TRBV10-3 and TRBJ2-5, with a possible D match to TRBD2 (7 bases). This CDR3 has 11 residues. Germline V gene data show CDR1 as ENHRY and CDR2 as SYGVKD. The V end was cut by 10 bases, the J end by 5 bases, with 11 bases between.

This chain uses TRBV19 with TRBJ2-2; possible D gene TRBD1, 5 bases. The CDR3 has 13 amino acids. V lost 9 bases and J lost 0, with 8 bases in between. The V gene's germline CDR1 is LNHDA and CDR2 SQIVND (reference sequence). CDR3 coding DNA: TGTGCCAGCGACAGTGCGAACACCGGGGAGCTGTTTTTT. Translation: CASDSANTGELFF.

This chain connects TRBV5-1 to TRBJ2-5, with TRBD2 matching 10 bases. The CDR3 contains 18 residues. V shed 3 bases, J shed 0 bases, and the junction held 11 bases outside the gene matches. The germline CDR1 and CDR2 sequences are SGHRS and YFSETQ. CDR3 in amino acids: CASSSDSPGLANQETQYF. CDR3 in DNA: TGCGCCAGCAGCTCGGACAGCCCGGGACTAGCGAACCAAGAGACCCAGTACTTC.

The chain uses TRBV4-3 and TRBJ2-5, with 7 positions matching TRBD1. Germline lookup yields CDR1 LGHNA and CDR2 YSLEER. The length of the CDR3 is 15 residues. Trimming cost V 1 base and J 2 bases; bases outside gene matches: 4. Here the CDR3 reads CASSQGTRGQETQYF. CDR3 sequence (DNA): TGCGCCAGCAGCCAAGGAACCAGGGGGCAAGAGACCCAGTACTTC.

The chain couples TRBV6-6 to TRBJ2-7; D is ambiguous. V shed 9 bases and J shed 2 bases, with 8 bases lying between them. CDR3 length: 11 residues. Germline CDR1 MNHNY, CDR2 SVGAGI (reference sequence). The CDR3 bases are TGTGCCAGTCGAGACCCCTACGAGCAGTACTTC. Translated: CASRDPYEQYF.

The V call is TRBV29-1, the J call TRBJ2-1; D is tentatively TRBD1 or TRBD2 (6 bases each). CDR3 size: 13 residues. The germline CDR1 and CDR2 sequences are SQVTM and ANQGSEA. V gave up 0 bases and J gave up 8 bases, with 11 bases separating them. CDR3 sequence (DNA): TGCAGCGTTGAAGAAGGGGGGTTCTATGAGCAGTTCTTC. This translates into CSVEEGGFYEQFF.

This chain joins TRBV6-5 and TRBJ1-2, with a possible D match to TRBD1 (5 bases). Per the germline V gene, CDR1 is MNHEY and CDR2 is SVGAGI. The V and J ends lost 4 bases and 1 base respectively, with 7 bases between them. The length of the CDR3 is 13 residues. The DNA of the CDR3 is TGTGCCAGCAGTTCGACAGTTAACTATGGCTACACCTTC. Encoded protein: CASSSTVNYGYTF.

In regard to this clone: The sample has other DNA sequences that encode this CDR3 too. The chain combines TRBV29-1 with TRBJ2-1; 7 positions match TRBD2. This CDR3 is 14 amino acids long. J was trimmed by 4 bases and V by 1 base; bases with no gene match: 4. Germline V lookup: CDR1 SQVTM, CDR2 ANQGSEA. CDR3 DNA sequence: TGCAGCGTTGAAGGACTAGCTTCGTACAATGAGCAGTTCTTC. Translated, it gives CSVEGLASYNEQFF.

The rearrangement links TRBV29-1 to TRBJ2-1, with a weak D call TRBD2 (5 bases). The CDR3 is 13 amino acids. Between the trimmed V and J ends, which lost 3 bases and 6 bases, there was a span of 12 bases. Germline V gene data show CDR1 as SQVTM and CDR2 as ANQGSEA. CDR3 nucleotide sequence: TGCAGCGTTGAGTTCGGGAATGGCAATGAGCAGTTCTTC. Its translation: CSVEFGNGNEQFF.

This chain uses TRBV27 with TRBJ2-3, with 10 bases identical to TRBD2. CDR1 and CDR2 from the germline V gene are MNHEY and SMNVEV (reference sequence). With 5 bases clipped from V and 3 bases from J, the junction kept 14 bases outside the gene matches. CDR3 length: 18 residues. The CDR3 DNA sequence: TGTGCCAGCAGTCTCATATCAGTAAGCGGGAGGGTGACAGATACGCAGTATTTT. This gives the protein CASSLISVSGRVTDTQYF.

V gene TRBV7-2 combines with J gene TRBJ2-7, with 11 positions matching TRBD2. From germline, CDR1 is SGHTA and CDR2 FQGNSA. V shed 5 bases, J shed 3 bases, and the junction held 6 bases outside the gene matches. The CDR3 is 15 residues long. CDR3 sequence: CASSTLAGGHYEQYF. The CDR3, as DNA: TGTGCCAGCAGCACCCTAGCGGGAGGCCACTACGAGCAGTACTTC. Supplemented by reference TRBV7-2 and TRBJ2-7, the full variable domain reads GAGVSQSPSNKVTEKGKDVELRCDPISGHTALYWYRQSLGQGLEFLIYFQGNSAPDKSGLPSDRFSAERTGGSVSTLTIQRTQQEDSAVYLCASSTLAGGHYEQYFGPGTRLTVT.

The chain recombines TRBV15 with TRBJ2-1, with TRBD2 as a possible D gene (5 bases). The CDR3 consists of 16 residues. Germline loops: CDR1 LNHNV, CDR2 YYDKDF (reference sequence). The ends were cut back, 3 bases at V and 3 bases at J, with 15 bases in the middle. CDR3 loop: CATSREIASFYNEQFF. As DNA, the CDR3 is TGTGCCACCAGCAGGGAAATAGCGAGCTTCTACAATGAGCAGTTCTTC.

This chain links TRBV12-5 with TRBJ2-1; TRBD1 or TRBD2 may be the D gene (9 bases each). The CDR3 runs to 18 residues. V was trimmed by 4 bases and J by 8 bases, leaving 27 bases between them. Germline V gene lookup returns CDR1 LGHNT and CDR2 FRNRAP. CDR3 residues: CASGSTGGLREGSDEQFF. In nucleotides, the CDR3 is TGTGCTAGTGGTTCCACAGGGGGCTTGCGGGAGGGCAGTGATGAGCAGTTCTTC.

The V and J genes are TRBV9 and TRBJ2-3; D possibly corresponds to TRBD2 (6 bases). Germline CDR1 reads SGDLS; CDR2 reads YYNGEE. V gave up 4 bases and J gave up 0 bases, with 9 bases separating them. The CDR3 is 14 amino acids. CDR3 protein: CASSLARSTDTQYF. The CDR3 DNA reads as TGTGCCAGCAGCCTAGCGCGTAGCACAGATACGCAGTATTTT.

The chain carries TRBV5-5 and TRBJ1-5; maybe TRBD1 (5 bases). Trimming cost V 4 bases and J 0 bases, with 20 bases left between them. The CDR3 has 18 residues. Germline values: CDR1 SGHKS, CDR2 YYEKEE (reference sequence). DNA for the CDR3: TGTGCCAGCAGCATCAATGAAGGCTGGGGCTATAGCAATCAGCCCCAGCATTTT. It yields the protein CASSINEGWGYSNQPQHF. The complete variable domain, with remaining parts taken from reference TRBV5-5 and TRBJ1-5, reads DAGVTQSPTHLIKTRGQQVTLRCSPISGHKSVSWYQQVLGQGPQFIFQYYEKEERGRGNFPDRFSARQFPNYSSELNVNALLLGDSALYLCASSINEGWGYSNQPQHFGDGTRLSIL.

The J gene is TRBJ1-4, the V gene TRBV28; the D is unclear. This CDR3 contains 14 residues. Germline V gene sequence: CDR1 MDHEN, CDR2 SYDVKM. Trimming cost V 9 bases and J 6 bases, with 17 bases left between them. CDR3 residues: CASPSGLHDEKLFF. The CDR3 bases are TGTGCCAGTCCAAGTGGGCTACATGATGAAAAACTGTTTTTT.

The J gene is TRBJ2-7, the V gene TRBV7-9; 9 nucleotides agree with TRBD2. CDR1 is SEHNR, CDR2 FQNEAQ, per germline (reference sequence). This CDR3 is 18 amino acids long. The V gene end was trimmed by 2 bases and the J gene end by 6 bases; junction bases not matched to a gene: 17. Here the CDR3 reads CASSLIASGIRVGSEQYF. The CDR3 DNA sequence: TGTGCCAGCAGCTTAATCGCTAGCGGGATCCGGGTGGGGAGCGAGCAGTACTTC.

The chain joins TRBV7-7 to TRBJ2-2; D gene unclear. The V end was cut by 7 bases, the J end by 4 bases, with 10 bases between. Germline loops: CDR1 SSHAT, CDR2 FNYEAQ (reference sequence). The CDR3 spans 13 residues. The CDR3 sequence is CASTPLSTGELFF. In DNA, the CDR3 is TGTGCCAGCACCCCCCTCAGCACCGGGGAGCTGTTTTTT. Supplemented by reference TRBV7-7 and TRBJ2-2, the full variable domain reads GAGVSQSPRYKVTKRGQDVTLRCDPISSHATLYWYQQALGQGPEFLTYFNYEAQPDKSGLPSDRFSAERPEGSISTLTIQRTEQRDSAMYRCASTPLSTGELFFGEGSRLTVL.

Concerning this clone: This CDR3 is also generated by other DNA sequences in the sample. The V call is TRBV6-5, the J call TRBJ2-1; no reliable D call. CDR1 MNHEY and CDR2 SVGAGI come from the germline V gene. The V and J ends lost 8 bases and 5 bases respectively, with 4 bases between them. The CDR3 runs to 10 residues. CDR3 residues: CASGDNEQFF. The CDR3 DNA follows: TGTGCCAGCGGAGACAATGAGCAGTTCTTC.

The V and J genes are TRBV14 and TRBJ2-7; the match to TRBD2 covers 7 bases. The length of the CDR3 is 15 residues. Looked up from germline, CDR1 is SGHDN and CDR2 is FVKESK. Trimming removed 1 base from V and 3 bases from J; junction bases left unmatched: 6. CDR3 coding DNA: TGTGCCAGCAGCCAAGTGGAGCGGGACCACTACGAGCAGTACTTC. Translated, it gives CASSQVERDHYEQYF.

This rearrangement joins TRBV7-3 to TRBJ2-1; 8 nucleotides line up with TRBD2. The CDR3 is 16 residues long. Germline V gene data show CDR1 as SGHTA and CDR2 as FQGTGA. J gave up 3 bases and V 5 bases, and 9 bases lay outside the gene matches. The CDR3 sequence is CASSPLGGGIYNEQFF. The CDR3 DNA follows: TGTGCCAGCAGCCCGCTAGGCGGGGGGATCTACAATGAGCAGTTCTTC. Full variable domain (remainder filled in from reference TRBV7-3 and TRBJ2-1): GAGVSQTPSNKVTEKGKYVELRCDPISGHTALYWYRQSLGQGPEFLIYFQGTGAADDSGLPNDRFFAVRPEGSVSTLKIQRTERGDSAVYLCASSPLGGGIYNEQFFGPGTRLTVL.

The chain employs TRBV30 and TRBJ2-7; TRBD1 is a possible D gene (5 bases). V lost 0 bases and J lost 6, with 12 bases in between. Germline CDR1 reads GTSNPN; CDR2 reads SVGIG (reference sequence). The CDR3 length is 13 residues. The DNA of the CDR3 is TGTGCCTGGAGTGTAACCAGGGTGGGCGAGCAGTACTTC. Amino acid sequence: CAWSVTRVGEQYF. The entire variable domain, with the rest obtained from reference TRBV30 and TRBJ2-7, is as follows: SQTIHQWPATLVQPVGSPLSLECTVEGTSNPNLYWYRQAAGRGLQLLFYSVGIGQISSEVPQNLSASRPQDRQFILSSKKLLLSDSGFYLCAWSVTRVGEQYFGPGTRLTVT.

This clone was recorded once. Written as DNA, the CDR3 is TGTGCCAGCAGATTAAAGTCGAACACTGAAGCTTTCTTT. Protein sequence: CASRLKSNTEAFF. V is TRBV28 and J is TRBJ1-1; D unclear. Trimming stripped 6 bases from V and 1 base from J, with 9 bases between. This CDR3 is built from 13 residues. Looked up from germline, CDR1 is MDHEN and CDR2 is SYDVKM.

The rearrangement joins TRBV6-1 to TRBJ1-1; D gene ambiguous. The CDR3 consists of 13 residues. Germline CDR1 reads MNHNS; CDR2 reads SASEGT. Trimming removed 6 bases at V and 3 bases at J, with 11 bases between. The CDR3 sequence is CASSEEEYTEAFF. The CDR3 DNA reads TGTGCCAGCAGCGAGGAAGAGTACACTGAAGCTTTCTTT.